Each of the 9 T cell receptor beta chains below was sequenced from the same sample in a study of lymphopenia after photon versus proton radiotherapy. This table comes from immunoSEQ multiplex PCR, and its TCRdb copy is limited to in-frame clones, with some not included. This repertoire shows about 16,000 clones, approximately 91% found once; its top ten account for 58%. The material was peripheral blood, obtained from a patient treated with proton-based radiotherapy. The receptor source for this set is an older woman with cholangiocarcinoma. Some clones in this sample may be carry-over from other donors' samples.

J is TRBJ1-2 and V is TRBV19; 8 bases align to TRBD1. CDR1 is LNHDA and CDR2 is SQIVND in the germline V gene (reference sequence). This CDR3 region has 13 residues. The V gene end was trimmed by 7 bases and the J gene end by 8 bases; junction bases not matched to a gene: 9. The CDR3 bases are TGTGCCAGTACTTCCCGGGACAGGAGGGGCTACACCTTC. Translated, it gives CASTSRDRRGYTF.

The genes are TRBV6-4 and TRBJ2-3; 13 bases fit TRBD2. V gave up 2 bases and J gave up 6 bases; unmatched junction bases: 2. The CDR3 is 15 residues long. Germline CDR1 and CDR2: MRHNA and SNTAGT. CDR3 loop: CASSDTSGGADTQYF. The CDR3 DNA reads TGTGCCAGCAGTGACACTAGCGGGGGGGCCGATACGCAGTATTTT.

The rearrangement joins TRBV6-6 to TRBJ2-1; 11 positions agree with TRBD1. The length of the CDR3 is 16 residues. Germline-derived CDR1 and CDR2 are MNHNY and SVGAGI (reference sequence). J was trimmed by 3 bases and V by 4 bases; bases with no gene match: 5. CDR3 sequence: CASSSPGTGGYNEQFF. The CDR3 DNA reads TGTGCCAGCAGTTCCCCCGGGACAGGGGGCTACAATGAGCAGTTCTTC.

This chain links TRBV27 with TRBJ1-5; tentatively, D is TRBD1 (5 bases). Germline values: CDR1 MNHEY, CDR2 SMNVEV (reference sequence). CDR3 size: 15 residues. With 6 bases removed from V and 4 bases from J, the gap between germline ends came to 16 bases. The CDR3: CASSPGAVGNQPQHF. In DNA, the CDR3 is TGTGCCAGCAGCCCCGGGGCGGTTGGTAATCAGCCCCAGCATTTT.

The J gene is TRBJ1-1, the V gene TRBV6-5; 8 nucleotides match TRBD1. CDR3 length equals 15 residues. Germline loops: CDR1 MNHEY, CDR2 SVGAGI. Losses at the gene ends were 6 bases for V and 3 bases for J; bases not matched to a gene: 9. The CDR3 nucleotides read TGTGCCAGCAGACCCGACAGGGGTGCCCACACTGAAGCTTTCTTT. Its protein product is CASRPDRGAHTEAFF.

CDR3 in DNA: TGTGCCACCAGCAGAGATGGGGCTCCAGAGGTCACAGATACGCAGTATTTT. This codes for CATSRDGAPEVTDTQYF. J is TRBJ2-3 and V is TRBV15, with D perhaps TRBD1 (5 bases). The CDR3 is made up of 17 amino acids. Trimming shortened V by 0 bases and J by 2 bases, and 15 bases separated the two germline ends. CDR1 and CDR2 (germline): LNHNV, YYDKDF (reference sequence).

The chain couples TRBV5-5 to TRBJ1-3; D unclear. Germline V gene lookup returns CDR1 SGHKS and CDR2 YYEKEE (reference sequence). The germline V and J ends were trimmed by 2 bases and 6 bases, with 9 bases remaining between them. This CDR3 region has 13 residues. The CDR3 spells CASSFFGQNTIYF. The CDR3 bases are TGTGCCAGCAGCTTTTTCGGCCAAAACACCATATATTTT.

The chain carries TRBV2 and TRBJ1-3, with a possible D match to TRBD1 (5 bases). The V gene's germline CDR1 is SNHLY and CDR2 FYNNEI. This CDR3 region has 14 residues. V dropped 6 bases and J dropped 4 bases, with 13 bases sitting between them. The CDR3 loop reads CASSSEGPGNTIYF. The CDR3, as DNA: TGTGCCAGCAGCTCCGAGGGACCCGGAAACACCATATATTTT.

The sample holds a few counts of this clone. V gene TRBV7-6 combines with J gene TRBJ1-1; no reliable D call. Germline lookup yields CDR1 SGHVS and CDR2 FNYEAQ. The CDR3 covers 15 residues. With 5 bases removed from V and 1 base from J, the gap between germline ends came to 14 bases. As DNA, the CDR3 is TGTGCCAGCAGCCCCCTCGGGCCCGAGAACACTGAAGCTTTCTTT. It is translated as CASSPLGPENTEAFF.